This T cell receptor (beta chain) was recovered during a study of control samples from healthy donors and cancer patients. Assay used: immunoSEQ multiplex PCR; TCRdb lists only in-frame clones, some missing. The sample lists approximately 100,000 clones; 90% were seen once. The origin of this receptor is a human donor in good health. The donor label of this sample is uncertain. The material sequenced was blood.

The CDR3 spells CASSPPTGRGYTF. The DNA for the CDR3 is TGTGCCAGCAGCCCCCCGACAGGGCGAGGCTACACCTTC. This rearrangement joins TRBV3-1 (or the pseudogene TRBV3-2) to TRBJ1-2; TRBD1 matches 7 bases. Per the germline V gene, CDR1 is LGHDT and CDR2 is YNNKEL (reference sequence). The V segment lost 4 bases and the J segment 8 bases; nucleotides outside the gene matches: 7. The CDR3 spans 13 residues.